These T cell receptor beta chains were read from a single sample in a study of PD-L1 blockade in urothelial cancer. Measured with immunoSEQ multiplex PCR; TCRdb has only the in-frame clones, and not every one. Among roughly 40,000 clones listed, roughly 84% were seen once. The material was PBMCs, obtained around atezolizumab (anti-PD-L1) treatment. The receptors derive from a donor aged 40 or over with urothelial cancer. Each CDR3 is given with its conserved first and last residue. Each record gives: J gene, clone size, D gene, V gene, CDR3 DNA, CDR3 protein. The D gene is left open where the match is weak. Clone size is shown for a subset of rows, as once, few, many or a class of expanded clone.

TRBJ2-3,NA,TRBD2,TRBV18,TGTGCCAGCTCAAGCGGACTAGCCACAGATACGCAGTATTTT,CASSSGLATDTQYF
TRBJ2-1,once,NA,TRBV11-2,TGTGCCAGCAGCTTAGTTTCATTTGGAGGAGGGGATATGTATGAGCAGTTCTTC,CASSLVSFGGGDMYEQFF
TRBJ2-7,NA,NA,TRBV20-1,TGCAGTGCTAGGACAGCCTACGAGCAGTACTTC,CSARTAYEQYF
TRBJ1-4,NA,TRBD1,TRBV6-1,TGTGCCAGCAGTGGACAGGGTCGGCGCGTTGAAAAACTGTTTTTT,CASSGQGRRVEKLFF
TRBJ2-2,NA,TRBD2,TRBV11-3,TGTGCCAGCAGCCGCCGACTAGCTCAGGCGTCCACCGGGGAGCTGTTTTTT,CASSRRLAQASTGELFF
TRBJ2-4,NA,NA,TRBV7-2,TGTGCCAGCCCCCTAGCACCCCAAAACATTCAGTACTTC,CASPLAPQNIQYF
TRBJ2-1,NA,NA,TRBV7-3,TGTGCCAGCAGCTCGGATACTACGGGCAATGAGCAGTTCTTC,CASSSDTTGNEQFF
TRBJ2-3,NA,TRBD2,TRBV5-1,TGCGCCAGCAGCTCCGTAGCGGGAATCACAGATACGCAGTATTTT,CASSSVAGITDTQYF
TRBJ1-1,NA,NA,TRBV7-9,TGTGCCAGCAGCTTAGTCCGGCGAGCGACTGAAGCTTTCTTT,CASSLVRRATEAFF
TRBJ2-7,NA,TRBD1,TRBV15,TGTGCCACCAGCAGGGGTGGGACAGCGGACTACGAGCAGTACTTC,CATSRGGTADYEQYF
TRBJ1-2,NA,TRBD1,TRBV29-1,TGCAGCGTTCAACAGGGGTCGGGTGGCTACACCTTC,CSVQQGSGGYTF